The next 13 T cell receptor beta chains were all read from a single sample in a study of shared clonotypes between healthy human individuals. Naive CD8 cells comprised CD45RO-negative, CCR7-positively selected cells, excluding terminally differentiated effector memory CD45RA+ cells. Here immunoSEQ multiplex PCR was the method, and the copy in TCRdb shows in-frame clones only, minus some. The profile shows about 2.2 million clones, about 94% of them singletons. The sequenced sample consisted of naive CD8+ T cells from PBMCs. The receptors were sampled from a man between 18 and 29 years old in good health. Some clones in this sample may be carry-over from other donors' samples.

This clone has only one observation. Because the CDR3's place on the DNA is in doubt, the DNA is left out and the CDR3 is given as listed by TCRdb. This chain uses TRBV14 with TRBJ1-1. CDR1 and CDR2 (germline): SGHDN, FVKESK. The CDR3 length equals 14 residues, ends included. The CDR3 sequence is CASSPFGPGPEAFF.

This clone occurred once. V and J are TRBV5-6 and TRBJ2-1; possibly TRBD1 or TRBD2 for D (5 bases each). Trimming stripped 4 bases from V and 8 bases from J, with 10 bases between. Germline assignment: CDR1 SGHDT and CDR2 YYEEEE. The CDR3 consists of 12 residues. The CDR3: CASSRGVDEQFF. Here the CDR3 DNA reads TGTGCCAGCAGCAGAGGGGTCGATGAGCAGTTCTTC.

The chain has TRBV7-8 and TRBJ1-1; no reliable D call. The CDR3 totals 12 residues. CDR1 is SGHVS, CDR2 FQNEAQ, per germline. Between the trimmed V and J ends, which lost 5 bases and 0 bases, there was a span of 4 bases. Written as DNA, the CDR3 is TGTGCCAGCAGCATCATGAACACTGAAGCTTTCTTT. It translates to CASSIMNTEAFF.

The chain couples TRBV27 to TRBJ2-2; D may be TRBD2 (5 bases). V was cut by 4 bases and J by 7 bases, with 10 bases left in between. There are 13 residues in the CDR3. CDR1 and CDR2 (germline): MNHEY, SMNVEV (reference sequence). CDR3 coding DNA: TGTGCCAGCAGTTCCCGCGGACTCGGGGAGCTGTTTTTT. Its protein is CASSSRGLGELFF.

As DNA, the CDR3 is TGTGCCAAGGCAATGGACAGGGCTTGCGGGGCCAACGTCCTGACTTTC. This codes for CAKAMDRACGANVLTF. The chain carries TRBV21-1 and TRBJ2-6; TRBD1, the table's D call, lacks a check against the DNA. TRBV21-1 is deemed a pseudogene. The CDR3 sequence is 16 residues long.

J is TRBJ2-2 and V is TRBV14; 9 bases map to TRBD1. CDR3 length: 14 residues. CDR1 is SGHDN and CDR2 is FVKESK in the germline V gene. V trimming: 2 bases; J trimming: 6 bases; junction bases outside the gene matches: 1. CDR3 region: CASSQYRGPGELFF. CDR3 sequence (DNA): TGTGCCAGCAGCCAATACAGGGGGCCCGGGGAGCTGTTTTTT.

The chain combines TRBV11-2 with TRBJ1-1, with D possibly matching TRBD1 (6 bases). CDR3 length: 16 residues. V dropped 2 bases and J dropped 0 bases, with 13 bases sitting between them. Germline CDR1 SGHAT, CDR2 FQNNGV. As DNA, the CDR3 is TGTGCCAGCAGCTTATATGACAGGACCCTGAACACTGAAGCTTTCTTT. This codes for CASSLYDRTLNTEAFF.

The rearrangement joins TRBV4-3 to TRBJ2-7; possibly TRBD1 for D (6 bases). Trimming pared 2 bases from V and 7 bases from J, leaving 12 bases between. Germline assignment: CDR1 LGHNA and CDR2 YSLEER. The CDR3 spans 13 residues. CDR3 sequence reads: CASSQRGMGEQYF. The DNA of the CDR3 is TGCGCCAGCAGCCAAAGGGGGATGGGGGAGCAGTACTTC.

The rearrangement uses TRBV25-1 and TRBJ2-5, with 8 bases lining up with TRBD2. The CDR3 spans 14 residues. V dropped 3 bases and J dropped 5; count of bases not matched to a gene: 5. Germline assignment: CDR1 MGHDK and CDR2 SYGVNS. The chain's CDR3 is CASSEGSGKETQYF. The CDR3 coding sequence is TGTGCCAGCAGTGAGGGTAGCGGGAAGGAGACCCAGTACTTC. The whole variable domain, remainder taken from reference TRBV25-1 and TRBJ2-5, is EADIYQTPRYLVIGTGKKITLECSQTMGHDKMYWYQQDPGMELHLIHYSYGVNSTEKGDLSSESTVSRIRTEHFPLTLESARPSHTSQYLCASSEGSGKETQYFGPGTRLLVL.

The chain's CDR3 is CASSPWTGANTGELFF. Written as DNA, the CDR3 is TGTGCCAGCAGCCCTTGGACAGGGGCGAACACCGGGGAGCTGTTTTTT. The chain carries TRBV11-3 and TRBJ2-2, with 9 bases that match TRBD1. Trimming took 5 bases from V and 0 from J; bases not matched to a gene: 4. The CDR3 spans 16 residues. Germline V gene data show CDR1 as SGHNT and CDR2 as YENEEA.

This rearrangement joins TRBV19 to TRBJ2-7, with 7 bases that match TRBD2. Germline V CDR1 and CDR2: LNHDA, SQIVND (reference sequence). CDR3 length: 15 amino acids. V lost 3 bases and J lost 3; bases outside the gene matches: 8. CDR3 loop: CASSMWVAGRYEQYF. CDR3 DNA sequence: TGTGCCAGTAGTATGTGGGTAGCGGGCCGCTACGAGCAGTACTTC.

Points on this clone: Other DNA sequences within the sample encode an identical CDR3. The chain employs TRBV15 and TRBJ2-7; 9 bases align to TRBD1. Losses at the gene ends were 3 bases for V and 0 bases for J; bases not matched to a gene: 3. Germline CDR1 reads LNHNV; CDR2 reads YYDKDF (reference sequence). CDR3 length: 15 residues. The CDR3 DNA follows: TGTGCCACCAGCAGGGGGACAGGGCCCTCCTACGAGCAGTACTTC. Translating gives CATSRGTGPSYEQYF.

V is TRBV7-9 and J is TRBJ2-3, with 9 bases that match TRBD1. Germline trimming cut 5 bases from V and 6 bases from J; bases unmatched to any gene: 3. CDR3 length: 13 amino acids. Per the germline V gene, CDR1 is SEHNR and CDR2 is FQNEAQ (reference sequence). CDR3 amino acids: CASSPDRGDTQYF. The CDR3 DNA sequence: TGTGCCAGCAGCCCAGACAGGGGGGATACGCAGTATTTT.